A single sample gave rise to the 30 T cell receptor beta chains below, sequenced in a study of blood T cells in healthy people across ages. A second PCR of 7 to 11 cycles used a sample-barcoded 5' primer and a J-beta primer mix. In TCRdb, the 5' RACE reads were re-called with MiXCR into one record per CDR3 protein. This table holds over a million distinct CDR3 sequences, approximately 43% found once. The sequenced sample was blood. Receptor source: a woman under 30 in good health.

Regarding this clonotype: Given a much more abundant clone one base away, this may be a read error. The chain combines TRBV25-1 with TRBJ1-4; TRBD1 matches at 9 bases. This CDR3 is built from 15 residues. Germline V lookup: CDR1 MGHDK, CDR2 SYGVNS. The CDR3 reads CASRAGTGTNEELFF. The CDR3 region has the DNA TGTGCCAGCAGAGCCGGGACAGGGACGAATGAAGAACTGTTTTTT.

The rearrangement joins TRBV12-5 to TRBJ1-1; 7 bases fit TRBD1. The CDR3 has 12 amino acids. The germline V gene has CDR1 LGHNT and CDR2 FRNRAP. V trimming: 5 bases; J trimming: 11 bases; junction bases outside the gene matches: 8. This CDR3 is CASGPSDRVAFF. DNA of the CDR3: TGTGCTAGTGGTCCCAGCGACAGGGTTGCTTTCTTT.

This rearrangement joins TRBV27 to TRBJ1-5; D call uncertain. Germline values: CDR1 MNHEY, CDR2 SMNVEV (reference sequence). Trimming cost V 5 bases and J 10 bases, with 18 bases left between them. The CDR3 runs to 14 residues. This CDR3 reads CASSRQALSLPQHF. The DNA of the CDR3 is TGTGCCAGCAGTCGTCAGGCCCTCTCCCTTCCCCAGCATTTT.

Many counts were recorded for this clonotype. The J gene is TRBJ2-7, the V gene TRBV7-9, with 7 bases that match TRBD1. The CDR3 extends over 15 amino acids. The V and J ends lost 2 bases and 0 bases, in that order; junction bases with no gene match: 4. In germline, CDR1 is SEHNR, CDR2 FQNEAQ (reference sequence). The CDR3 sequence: CASSLWTGLSYEQYF. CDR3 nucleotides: TGTGCCAGCAGCTTATGGACAGGTCTCTCCTACGAGCAGTACTTC. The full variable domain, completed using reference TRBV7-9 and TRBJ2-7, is DTGVSQNPRHKITKRGQNVTFRCDPISEHNRLYWYRQTLGQGPEFLTYFQNEAQLEKSRLLSDRFSAERPKGSFSTLEIQRTEQGDSAMYLCASSLWTGLSYEQYFGPGTRLTVT.

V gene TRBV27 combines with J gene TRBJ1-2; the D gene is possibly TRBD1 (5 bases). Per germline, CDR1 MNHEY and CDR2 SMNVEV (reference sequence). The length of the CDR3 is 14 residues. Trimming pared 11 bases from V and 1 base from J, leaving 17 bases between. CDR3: CALTAGDHNYGYTF. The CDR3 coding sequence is TGTGCCCTTACGGCGGGGGACCATAACTATGGCTACACCTTC.

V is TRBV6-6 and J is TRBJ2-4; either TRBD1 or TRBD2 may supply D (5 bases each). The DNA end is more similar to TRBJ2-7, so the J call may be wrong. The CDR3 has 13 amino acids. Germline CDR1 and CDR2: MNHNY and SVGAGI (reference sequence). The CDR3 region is CASSPGWGIEQYF. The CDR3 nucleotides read TGTGCCAGTAGTCCCGGGTGGGGGATCGAGCAGTACTTC.

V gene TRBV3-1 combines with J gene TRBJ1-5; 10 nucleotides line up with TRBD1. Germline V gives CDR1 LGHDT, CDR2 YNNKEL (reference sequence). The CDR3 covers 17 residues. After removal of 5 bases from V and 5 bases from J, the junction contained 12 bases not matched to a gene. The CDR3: CASSERPRTGGYQPQHF. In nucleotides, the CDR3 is TGTGCCAGCAGCGAAAGGCCCCGGACAGGGGGTTATCAGCCCCAGCATTTT.

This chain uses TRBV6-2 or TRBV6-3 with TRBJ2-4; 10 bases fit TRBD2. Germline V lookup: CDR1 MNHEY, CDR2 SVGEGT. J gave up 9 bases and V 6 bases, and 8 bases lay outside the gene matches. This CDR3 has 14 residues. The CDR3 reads CASRGSSGGGIQYF. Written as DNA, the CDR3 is TGTGCCAGCAGGGGATCTAGCGGGGGCGGCATTCAGTACTTC.

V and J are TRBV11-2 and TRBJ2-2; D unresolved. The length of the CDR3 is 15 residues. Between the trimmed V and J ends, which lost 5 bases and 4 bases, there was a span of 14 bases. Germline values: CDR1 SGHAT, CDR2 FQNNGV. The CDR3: CASSLTTTGTGELFF. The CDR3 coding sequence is TGTGCCAGCAGCCTGACGACCACGGGCACCGGGGAGCTGTTTTTT. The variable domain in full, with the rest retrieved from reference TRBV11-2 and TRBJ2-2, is EAGVAQSPRYKIIEKRQSVAFWCNPISGHATLYWYQQILGQGPKLLIQFQNNGVVDDSQLPKDRFSAERLKGVDSTLKIQPAKLEDSAVYLCASSLTTTGTGELFFGEGSRLTVL.

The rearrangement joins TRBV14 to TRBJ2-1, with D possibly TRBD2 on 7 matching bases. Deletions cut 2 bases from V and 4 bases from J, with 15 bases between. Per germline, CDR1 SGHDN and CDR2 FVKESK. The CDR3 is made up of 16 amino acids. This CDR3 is CASSQLSGGLYNEQFF. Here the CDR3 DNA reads TGTGCCAGCAGCCAACTTTCGGGGGGCTTGTACAATGAGCAGTTCTTC.

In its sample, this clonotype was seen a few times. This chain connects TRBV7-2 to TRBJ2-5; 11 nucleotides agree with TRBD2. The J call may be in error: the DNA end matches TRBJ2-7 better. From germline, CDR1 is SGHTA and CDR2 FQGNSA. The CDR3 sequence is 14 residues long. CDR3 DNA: TGTGCCAGCAGTTCTAGCGGGGGGACCCACGAGCAGTACTTC. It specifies CASSSSGGTHEQYF.

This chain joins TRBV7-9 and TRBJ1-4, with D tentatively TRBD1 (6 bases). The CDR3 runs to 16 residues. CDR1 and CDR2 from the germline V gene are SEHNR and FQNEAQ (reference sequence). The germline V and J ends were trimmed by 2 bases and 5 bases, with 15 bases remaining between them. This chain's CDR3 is CASSLFPGGANEKLFF. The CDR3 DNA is TGTGCCAGCAGCTTATTCCCGGGGGGGGCGAATGAAAAACTGTTTTTT.

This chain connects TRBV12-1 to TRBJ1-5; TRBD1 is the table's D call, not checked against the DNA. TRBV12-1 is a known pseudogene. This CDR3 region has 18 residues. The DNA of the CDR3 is TGTGCCAGCAGCTTCCTAGAATCCGGGACGATCGGCAATCAGCCCCAGCATTTT. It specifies CASSFLESGTIGNQPQHF.

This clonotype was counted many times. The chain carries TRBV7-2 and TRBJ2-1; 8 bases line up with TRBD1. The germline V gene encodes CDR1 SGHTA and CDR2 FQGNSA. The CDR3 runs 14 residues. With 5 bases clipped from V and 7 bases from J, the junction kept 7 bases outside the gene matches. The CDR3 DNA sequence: TGTGCCAGCAGCCGAGACAGGGGCGGGAATGAGCAGTTCTTC. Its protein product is CASSRDRGGNEQFF. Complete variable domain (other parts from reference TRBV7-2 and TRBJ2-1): GAGVSQSPSNKVTEKGKDVELRCDPISGHTALYWYRQSLGQGLEFLIYFQGNSAPDKSGLPSDRFSAERTGGSVSTLTIQRTQQEDSAVYLCASSRDRGGNEQFFGPGTRLTVL.

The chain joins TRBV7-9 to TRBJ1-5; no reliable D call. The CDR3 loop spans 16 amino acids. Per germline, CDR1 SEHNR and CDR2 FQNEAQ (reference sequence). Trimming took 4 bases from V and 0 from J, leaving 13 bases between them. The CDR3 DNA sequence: TGTGCCAGCAGCTCGTCGGACGTGCATAGCAATCAGCCCCAGCATTTT. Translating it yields CASSSSDVHSNQPQHF.

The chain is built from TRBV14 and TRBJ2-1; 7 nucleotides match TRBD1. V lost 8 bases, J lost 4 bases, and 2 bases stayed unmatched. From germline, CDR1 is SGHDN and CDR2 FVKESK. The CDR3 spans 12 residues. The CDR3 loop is CASGQEYNEQFF. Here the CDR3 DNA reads TGTGCCAGCGGACAGGAGTACAATGAGCAGTTCTTC.

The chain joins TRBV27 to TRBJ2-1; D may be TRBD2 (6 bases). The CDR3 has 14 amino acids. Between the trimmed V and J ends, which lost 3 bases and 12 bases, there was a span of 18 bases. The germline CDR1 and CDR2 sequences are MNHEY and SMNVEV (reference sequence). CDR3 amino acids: CASSFTSPTSGQFF. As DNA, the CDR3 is TGTGCCAGCAGTTTCACTAGCCCCACCTCGGGGCAGTTCTTC.

The CDR3 spells CASSFRPDSYYGYTF. The DNA of the CDR3 is TGTGCCAGCAGTTTCAGGCCGGACAGCTACTATGGCTACACCTTC. This sequence joins TRBV12-3 or TRBV12-4 and TRBJ1-2; a possible D gene is TRBD1 (6 bases). The CDR3 is 15 residues long. With 3 bases removed from V and 3 bases from J, the gap between germline ends came to 14 bases.

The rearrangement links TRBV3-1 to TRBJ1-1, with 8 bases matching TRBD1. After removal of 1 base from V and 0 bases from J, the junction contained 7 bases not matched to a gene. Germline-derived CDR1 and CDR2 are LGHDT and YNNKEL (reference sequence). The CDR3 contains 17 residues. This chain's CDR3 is CASSQGPRQGLNTEAFF. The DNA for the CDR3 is TGTGCCAGCAGCCAAGGCCCTCGACAGGGGTTGAACACTGAAGCTTTCTTT.

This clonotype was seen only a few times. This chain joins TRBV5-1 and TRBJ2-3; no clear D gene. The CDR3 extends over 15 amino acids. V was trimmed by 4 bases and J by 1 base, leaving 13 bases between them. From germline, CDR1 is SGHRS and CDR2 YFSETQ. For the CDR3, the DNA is TGCGCCAGCAGCAGCACGGGCCCCCGCACAGATACGCAGTATTTT. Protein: CASSSTGPRTDTQYF.

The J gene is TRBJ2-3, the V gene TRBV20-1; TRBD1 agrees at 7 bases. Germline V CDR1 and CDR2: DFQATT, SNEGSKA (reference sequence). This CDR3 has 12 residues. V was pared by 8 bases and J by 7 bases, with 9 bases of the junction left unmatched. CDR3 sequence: CSPRQGSNTQYF. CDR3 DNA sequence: TGCAGTCCAAGACAGGGCTCAAATACGCAGTATTTT.

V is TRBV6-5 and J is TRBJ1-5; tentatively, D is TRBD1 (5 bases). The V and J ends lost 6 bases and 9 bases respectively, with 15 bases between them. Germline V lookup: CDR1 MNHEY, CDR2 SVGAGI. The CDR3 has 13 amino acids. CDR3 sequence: CASRAGRRWPQHF. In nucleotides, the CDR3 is TGTGCCAGCAGGGCGGGACGGAGGTGGCCCCAGCATTTT.

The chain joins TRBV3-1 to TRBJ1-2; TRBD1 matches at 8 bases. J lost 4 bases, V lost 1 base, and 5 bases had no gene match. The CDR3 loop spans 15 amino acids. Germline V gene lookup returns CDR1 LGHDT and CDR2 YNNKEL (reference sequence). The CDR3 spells CASSQAGTGVYGYTF. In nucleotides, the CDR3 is TGTGCCAGCAGCCAAGCCGGGACAGGAGTCTATGGCTACACCTTC.

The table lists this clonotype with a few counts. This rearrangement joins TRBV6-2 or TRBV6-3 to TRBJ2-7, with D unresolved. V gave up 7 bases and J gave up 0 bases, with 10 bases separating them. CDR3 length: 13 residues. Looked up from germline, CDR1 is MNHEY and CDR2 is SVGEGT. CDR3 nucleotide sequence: TGTGCCAGCACCCCAGAGGTCTCCTACGAGCAGTACTTC. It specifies CASTPEVSYEQYF.

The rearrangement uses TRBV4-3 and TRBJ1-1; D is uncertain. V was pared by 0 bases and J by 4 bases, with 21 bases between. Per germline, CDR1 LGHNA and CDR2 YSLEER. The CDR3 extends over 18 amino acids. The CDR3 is CASSQDNGVNLGSTEAFF. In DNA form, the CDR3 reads TGCGCCAGCAGCCAAGATAACGGGGTAAATCTAGGGTCCACTGAAGCTTTCTTT.

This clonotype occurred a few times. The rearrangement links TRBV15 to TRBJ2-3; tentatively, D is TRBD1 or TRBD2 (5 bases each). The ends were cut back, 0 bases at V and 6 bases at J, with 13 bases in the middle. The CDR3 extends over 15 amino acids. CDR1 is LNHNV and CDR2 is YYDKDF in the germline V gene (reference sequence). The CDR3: CATSRDRGAKDTQYF. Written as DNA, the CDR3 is TGTGCCACCAGCAGAGATAGAGGGGCGAAGGATACGCAGTATTTT.

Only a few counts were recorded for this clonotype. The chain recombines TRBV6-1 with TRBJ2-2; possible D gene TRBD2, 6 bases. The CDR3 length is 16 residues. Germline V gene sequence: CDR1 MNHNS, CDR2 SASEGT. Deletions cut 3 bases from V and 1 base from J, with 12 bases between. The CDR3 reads CASSELGGRNTGELFF. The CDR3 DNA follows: TGTGCCAGCAGTGAGCTGGGAGGTAGGAACACCGGGGAGCTGTTTTTT.

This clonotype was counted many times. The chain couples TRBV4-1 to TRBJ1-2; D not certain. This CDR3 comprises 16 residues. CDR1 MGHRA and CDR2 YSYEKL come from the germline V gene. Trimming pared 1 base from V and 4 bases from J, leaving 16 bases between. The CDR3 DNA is TGCGCCAGCAGCCAAGCCCCCCTAATGGCCCTCTATGGCTACACCTTC. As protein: CASSQAPLMALYGYTF.

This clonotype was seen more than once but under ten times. CDR3 bases: TGTGCCAGCAGCTTGGTAGAGGAAGGGAACTATGGCTACACCTTC. It codes for CASSLVEEGNYGYTF. The chain is built from TRBV5-6 and TRBJ1-2; D remains ambiguous. This CDR3 is 15 amino acids long. Trimming took off 0 bases at V and 2 bases at J, with 11 bases between the two ends. CDR1 SGHDT and CDR2 YYEEEE come from the germline V gene.

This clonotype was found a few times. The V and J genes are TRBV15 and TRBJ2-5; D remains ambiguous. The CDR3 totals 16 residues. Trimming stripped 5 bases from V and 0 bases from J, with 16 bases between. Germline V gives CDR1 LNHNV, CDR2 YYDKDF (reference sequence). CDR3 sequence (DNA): TGTGCCACCAGCCCCGGCAGCCTTAAGTACCAAGAGACCCAGTACTTC. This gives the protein CATSPGSLKYQETQYF.